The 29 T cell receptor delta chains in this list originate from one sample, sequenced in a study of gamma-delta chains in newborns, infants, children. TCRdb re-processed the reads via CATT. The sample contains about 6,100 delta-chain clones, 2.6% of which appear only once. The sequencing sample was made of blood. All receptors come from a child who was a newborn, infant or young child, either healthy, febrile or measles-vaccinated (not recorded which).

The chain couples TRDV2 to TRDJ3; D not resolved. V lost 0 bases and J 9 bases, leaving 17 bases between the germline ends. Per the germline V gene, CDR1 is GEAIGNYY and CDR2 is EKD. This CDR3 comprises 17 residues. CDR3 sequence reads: CACDTAVSTALTRQMFF. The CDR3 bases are TGTGCCTGTGACACCGCTGTCTCTACTGCTCTCACCCGACAGATGTTTTTC.

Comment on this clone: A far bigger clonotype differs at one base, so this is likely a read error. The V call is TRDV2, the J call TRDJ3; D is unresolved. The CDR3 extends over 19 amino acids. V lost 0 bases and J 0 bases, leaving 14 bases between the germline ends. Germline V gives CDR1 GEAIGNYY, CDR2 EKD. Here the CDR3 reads CACDTGRFSSSWDTRQMFF. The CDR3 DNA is TGTGCCTGTGACACCGGGCGATTCTCAAGCTCCTGGGACACCCGACAGATGTTTTTC.

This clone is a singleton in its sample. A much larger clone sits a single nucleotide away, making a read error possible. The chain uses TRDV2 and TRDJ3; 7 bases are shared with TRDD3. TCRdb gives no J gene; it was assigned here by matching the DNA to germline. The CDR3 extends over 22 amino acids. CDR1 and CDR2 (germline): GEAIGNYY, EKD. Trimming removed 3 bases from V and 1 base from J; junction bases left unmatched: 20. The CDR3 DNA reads TGTGCCTGTGACGGGGTACAGTACGGCGGGGGATCCGAATCCTGGGACACCCGACAGATGTTTTTC. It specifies CACDGVQYGGGSESWDTRQMFF.

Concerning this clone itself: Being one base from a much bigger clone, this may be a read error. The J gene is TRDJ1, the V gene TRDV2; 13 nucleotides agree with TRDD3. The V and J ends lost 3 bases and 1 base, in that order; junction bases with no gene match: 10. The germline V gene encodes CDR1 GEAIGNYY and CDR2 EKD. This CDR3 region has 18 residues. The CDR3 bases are TGTGCCTGTGACTCCTTGTACTGGGGGATACGAGGCACCGATAAACTCATCTTT. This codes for CACDSLYWGIRGTDKLIF.

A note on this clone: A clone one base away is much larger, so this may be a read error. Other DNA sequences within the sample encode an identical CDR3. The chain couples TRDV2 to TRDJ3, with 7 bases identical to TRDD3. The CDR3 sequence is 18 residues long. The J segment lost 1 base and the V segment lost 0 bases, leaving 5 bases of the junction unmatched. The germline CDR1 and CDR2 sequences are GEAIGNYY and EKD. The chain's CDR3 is CACDTVGEGSWDTRQMFF. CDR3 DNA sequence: TGTGCCTGTGACACCGTGGGGGAAGGTTCCTGGGACACCCGACAGATGTTTTTC.

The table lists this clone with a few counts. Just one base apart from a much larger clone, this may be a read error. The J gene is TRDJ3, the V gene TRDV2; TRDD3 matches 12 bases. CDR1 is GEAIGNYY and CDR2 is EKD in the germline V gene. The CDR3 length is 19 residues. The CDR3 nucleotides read TGTGCCTATGACGCTGGGGGATACGGGAGCTCCTGGGACACCCGACAGATGTTTTTC. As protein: CAYDAGGYGSSWDTRQMFF.

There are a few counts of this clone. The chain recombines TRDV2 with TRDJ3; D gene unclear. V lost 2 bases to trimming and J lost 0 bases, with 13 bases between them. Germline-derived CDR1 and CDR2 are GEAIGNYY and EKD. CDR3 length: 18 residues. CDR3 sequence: CACDNVRMSSWDTRQMFF. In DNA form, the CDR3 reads TGTGCCTGTGACAACGTGAGGATGAGCTCCTGGGACACCCGACAGATGTTTTTC.

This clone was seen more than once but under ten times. In DNA form, the CDR3 reads TGTGCCTGTGACACCGTACTGGGGGATACGCGGACCGATAAACTCATCTTT. The encoded protein is CACDTVLGDTRTDKLIF. The V gene is TRDV2, the J gene TRDJ1; 13 bases are a match to TRDD3. J gave up 2 bases and V 0 bases, and 5 bases lay outside the gene matches. CDR1 and CDR2 from the germline V gene are GEAIGNYY and EKD. The CDR3 length is 17 residues.

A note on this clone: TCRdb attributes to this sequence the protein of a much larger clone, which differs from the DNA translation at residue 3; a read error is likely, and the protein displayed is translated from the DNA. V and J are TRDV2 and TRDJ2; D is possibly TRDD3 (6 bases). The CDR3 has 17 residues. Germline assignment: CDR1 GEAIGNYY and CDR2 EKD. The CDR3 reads CARDPVGAPPLTAQLFF. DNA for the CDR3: TGTGCCCGTGACCCAGTGGGGGCCCCACCTTTGACAGCACAACTCTTCTTT.

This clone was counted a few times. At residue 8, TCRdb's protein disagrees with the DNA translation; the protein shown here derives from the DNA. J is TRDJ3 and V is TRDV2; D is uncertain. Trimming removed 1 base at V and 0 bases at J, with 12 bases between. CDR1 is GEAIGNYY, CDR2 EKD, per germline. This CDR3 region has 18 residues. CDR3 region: CACDTLGARSWDTRQMFF. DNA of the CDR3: TGTGCCTGTGACACGTTGGGAGCACGCTCCTGGGACACCCGACAGATGTTTTTC.

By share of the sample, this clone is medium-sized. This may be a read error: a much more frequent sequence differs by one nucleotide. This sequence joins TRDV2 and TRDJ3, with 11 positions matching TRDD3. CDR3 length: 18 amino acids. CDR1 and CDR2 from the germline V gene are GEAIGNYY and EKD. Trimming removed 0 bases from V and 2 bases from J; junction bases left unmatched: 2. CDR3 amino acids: CACDTAGGYTWDTRQMFF. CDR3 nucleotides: TGTGCCTGTGACACCGCTGGGGGATACACCTGGGACACCCGACAGATGTTTTTC.

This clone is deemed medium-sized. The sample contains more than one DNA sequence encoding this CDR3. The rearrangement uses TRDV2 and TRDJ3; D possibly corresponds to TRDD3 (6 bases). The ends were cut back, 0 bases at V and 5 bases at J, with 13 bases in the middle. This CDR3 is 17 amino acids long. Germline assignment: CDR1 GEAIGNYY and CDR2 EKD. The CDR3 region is CACDTEGYIRDTRQMFF. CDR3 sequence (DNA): TGTGCCTGTGACACCGAGGGATATATCCGGGACACCCGACAGATGTTTTTC.

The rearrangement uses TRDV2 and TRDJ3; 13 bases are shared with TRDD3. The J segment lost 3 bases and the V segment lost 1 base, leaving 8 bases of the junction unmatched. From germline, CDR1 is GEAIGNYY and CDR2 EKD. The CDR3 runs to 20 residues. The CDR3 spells CACDTVLGDTRIWDTRQMFF. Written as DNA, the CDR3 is TGTGCCTGTGACACGGTACTGGGGGATACGCGGATCTGGGACACCCGACAGATGTTTTTC.

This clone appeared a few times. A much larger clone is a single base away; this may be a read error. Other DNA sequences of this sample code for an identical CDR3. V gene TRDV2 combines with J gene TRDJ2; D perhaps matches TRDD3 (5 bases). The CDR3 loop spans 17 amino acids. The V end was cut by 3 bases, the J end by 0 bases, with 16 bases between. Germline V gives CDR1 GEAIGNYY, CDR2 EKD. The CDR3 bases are TGTGCCTGTGACCCCGTTACTGGAGGATCTTTGACAGCACAACTCTTCTTT. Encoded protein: CACDPVTGGSLTAQLFF.

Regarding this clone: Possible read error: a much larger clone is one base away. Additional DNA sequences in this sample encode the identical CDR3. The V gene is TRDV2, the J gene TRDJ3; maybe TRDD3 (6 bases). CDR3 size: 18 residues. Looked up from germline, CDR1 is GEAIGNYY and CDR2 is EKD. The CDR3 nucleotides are TGTGCCTGCGACACCGCGGGGATCAGCTCCTGGGACACCCGACAGATGTTTTTC. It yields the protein CACDTAGISSWDTRQMFF.

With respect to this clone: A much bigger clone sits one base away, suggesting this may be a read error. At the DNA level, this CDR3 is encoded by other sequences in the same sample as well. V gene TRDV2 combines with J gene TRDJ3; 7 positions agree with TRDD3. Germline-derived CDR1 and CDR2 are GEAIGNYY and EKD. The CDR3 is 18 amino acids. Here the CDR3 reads CACDTGGPTSWDTRQMFF. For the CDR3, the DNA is TGTGCCTGTGACACTGGGGGACCTACCTCCTGGGACACCCGGCAGATGTTTTTC.

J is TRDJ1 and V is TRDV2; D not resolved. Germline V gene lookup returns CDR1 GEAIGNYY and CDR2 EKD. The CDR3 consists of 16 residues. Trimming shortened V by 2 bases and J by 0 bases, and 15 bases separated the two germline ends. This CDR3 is CACDKPEAIHTDKLIF. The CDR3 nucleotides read TGTGCCTGTGACAAACCGGAGGCCATACACACCGATAAACTCATCTTT.

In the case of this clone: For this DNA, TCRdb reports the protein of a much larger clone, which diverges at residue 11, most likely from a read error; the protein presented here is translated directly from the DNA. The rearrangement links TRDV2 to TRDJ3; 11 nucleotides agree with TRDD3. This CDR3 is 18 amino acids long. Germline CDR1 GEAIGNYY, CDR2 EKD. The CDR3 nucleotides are TGTGCCTGTGACACTGGGGGATACGGCTCCCGGGACACCCGACAGATGTTTTTC. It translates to CACDTGGYGSRDTRQMFF.

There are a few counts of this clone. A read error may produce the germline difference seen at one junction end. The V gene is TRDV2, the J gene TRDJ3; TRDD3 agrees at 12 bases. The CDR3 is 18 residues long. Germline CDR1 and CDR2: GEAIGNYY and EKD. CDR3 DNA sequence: TGTGCCTGTGACACCACTGGGGGATACTCCTGGGATACCCGACAGAGGTTTTTC. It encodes CACDTTGGYSWDTRQRFF.

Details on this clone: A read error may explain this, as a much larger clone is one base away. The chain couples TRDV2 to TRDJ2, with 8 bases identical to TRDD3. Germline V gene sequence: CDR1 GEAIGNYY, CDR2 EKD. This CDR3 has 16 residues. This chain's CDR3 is CAFDTLGAHLTAQLFF. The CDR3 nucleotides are TGTGCCTTTGACACACTGGGGGCCCATTTGACAGCACAACTCTTCTTT.

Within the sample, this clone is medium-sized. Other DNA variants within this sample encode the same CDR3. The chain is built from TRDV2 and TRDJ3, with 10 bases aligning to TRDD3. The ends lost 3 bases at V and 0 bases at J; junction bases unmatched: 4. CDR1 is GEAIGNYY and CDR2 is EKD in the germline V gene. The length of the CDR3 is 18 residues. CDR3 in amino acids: CACDDGGYASWDTRQMFF. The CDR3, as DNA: TGTGCCTGTGACGACGGGGGATACGCCTCCTGGGACACCCGACAGATGTTTTTC.

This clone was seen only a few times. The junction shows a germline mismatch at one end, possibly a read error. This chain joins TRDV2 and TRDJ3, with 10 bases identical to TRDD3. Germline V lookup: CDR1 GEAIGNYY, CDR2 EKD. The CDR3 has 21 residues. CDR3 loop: CACGTGFLLGDGSWDTRQMFF. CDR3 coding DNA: TGTGCCTGTGGCACCGGCTTCCTACTGGGGGATGGCTCCTGGGACACCCGACAGATGTTTTTC.

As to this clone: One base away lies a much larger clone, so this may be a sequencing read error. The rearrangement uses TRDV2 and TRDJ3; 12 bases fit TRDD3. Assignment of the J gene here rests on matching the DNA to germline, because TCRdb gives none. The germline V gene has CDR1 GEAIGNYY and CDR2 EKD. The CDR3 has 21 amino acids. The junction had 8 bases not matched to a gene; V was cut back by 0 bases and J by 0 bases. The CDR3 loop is CACDTLLGDTGISWDTRQMFF. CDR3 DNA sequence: TGTGCCTGTGACACCCTACTGGGGGATACCGGAATCTCCTGGGACACCCGACAGATGTTTTTC.

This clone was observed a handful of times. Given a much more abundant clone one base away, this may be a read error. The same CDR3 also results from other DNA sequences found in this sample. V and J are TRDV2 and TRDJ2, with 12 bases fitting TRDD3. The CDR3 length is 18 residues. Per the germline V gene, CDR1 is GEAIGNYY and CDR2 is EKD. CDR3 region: CACDTVSTGGYRTAQLFF. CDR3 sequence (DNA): TGTGCCTGTGACACCGTTAGTACTGGGGGATACCGGACAGCGCAACTCTTCTTT.

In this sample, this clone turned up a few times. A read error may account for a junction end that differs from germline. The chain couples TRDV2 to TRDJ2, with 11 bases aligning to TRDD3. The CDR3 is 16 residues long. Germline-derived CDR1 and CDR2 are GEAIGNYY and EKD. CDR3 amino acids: CACVTLGDTLTAQLFF. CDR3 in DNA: TGTGCCTGTGTCACTCTGGGGGATACTTTGACGGCACAACTCTTCTTT.

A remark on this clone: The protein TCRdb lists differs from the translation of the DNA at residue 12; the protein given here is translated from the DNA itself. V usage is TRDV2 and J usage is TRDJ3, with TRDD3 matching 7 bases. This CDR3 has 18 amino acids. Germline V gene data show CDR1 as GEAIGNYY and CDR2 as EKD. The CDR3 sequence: CACDNTGAGSWGTRQMFF. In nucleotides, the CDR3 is TGTGCCTGTGACAACACTGGGGCTGGCTCCTGGGGCACCCGACAGATGTTTTTC.

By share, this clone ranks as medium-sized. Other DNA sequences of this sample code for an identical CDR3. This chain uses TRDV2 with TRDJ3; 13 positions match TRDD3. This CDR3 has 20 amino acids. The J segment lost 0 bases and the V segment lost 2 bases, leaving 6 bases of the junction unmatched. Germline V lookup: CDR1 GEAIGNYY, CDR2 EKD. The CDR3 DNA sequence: TGTGCCTGTGACAACGTACTGGGGGATACGCCCTCCTGGGACACCCGACAGATGTTTTTC. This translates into CACDNVLGDTPSWDTRQMFF.

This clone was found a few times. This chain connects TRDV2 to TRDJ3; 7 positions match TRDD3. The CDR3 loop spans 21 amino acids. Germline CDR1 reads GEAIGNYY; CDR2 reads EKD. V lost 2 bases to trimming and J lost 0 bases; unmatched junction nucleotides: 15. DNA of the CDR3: TGTGCCTGTGACAGAGTAGATGGGGGAAAACTAAGCTCCTGGGACACCCGACAGATGTTTTTC. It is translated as CACDRVDGGKLSSWDTRQMFF.

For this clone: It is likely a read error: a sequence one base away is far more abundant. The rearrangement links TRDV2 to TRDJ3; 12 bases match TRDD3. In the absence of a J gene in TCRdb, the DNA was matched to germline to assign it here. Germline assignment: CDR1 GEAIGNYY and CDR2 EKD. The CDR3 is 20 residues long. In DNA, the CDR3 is TGTGCCCGTGACACCGGCTGGGGGATACGCGGAAGCTGGGACACCCGACAGATGTTTTTC. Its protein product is CARDTGWGIRGSWDTRQMFF.